Below, one T cell receptor beta chain is given with its context. Cohorts were determined from participant-reported clinical history. Recovery among Cohort 3 donors was established by two negative PCRs, clearance, or symptom resolution. CDR3 length: 17 amino acids. Germline CDR1 reads SNHLY; CDR2 reads FYNNEI. V gave up 2 bases and J gave up 1 base, with 17 bases separating them. In the original analysis: Amplified reference gene primers provided the basis for estimating nucleated cell counts. Profiled with immunoSEQ multiplex PCR; TCRdb holds only in-frame clones, not every one. The V and J calls and clone size are taken from that table; D and trimming were inferred from the DNA. The sample shows almost 200,000 clones, around 90% of them seen only once. This entry belongs to a study of blood T cell repertoires in COVID-19. Overall study: Donors in the United States, Italy and Spain gave samples during acute or convalescent COVID-19.

This chain connects TRBV2 to TRBJ1-1, with D possibly being TRBD1 (6 bases). The sequencing input was PBMCs or T cells enriched from blood (not recorded which). The source is a woman aged 18-29 years who had recovered from COVID-19. In nucleotides, the CDR3 is TGTGCCAGCAGTGAATTGGAACTCCCACAGGGGAACACTGAAGCTTTCTTT. This codes for CASSELELPQGNTEAFF.